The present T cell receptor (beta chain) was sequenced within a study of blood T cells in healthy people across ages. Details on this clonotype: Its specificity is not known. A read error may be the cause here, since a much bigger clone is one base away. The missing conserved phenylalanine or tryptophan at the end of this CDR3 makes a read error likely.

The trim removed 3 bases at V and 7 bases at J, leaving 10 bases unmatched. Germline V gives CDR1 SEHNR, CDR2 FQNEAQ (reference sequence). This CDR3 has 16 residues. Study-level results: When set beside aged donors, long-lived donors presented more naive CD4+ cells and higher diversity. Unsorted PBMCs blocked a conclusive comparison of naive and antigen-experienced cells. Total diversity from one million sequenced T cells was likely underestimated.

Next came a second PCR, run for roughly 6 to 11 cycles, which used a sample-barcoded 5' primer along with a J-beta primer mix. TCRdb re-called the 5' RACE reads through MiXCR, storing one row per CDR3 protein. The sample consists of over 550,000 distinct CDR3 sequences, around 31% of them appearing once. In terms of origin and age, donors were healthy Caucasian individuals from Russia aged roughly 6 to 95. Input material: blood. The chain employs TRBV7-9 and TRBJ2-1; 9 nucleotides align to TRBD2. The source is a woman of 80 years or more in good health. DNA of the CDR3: TGTGCCAGCAGCTTTCTCGGGAGCGGGGGGTCTAATGAGCAGTTCTGC. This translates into CASSFLGSGGSNEQFC.